The sequence of this T cell receptor (beta chain) was determined in a study of response to subunit inactivated influenza vaccine. Study-wide findings and caveats: The authors put forward the suggestion that each seasonal influenza vaccination may bring in only a limited number of new T cells.

The V end lost 3 bases, the J end lost 6 bases, and 11 bases lay between the germline ends. The CDR3 contains 14 residues. The germline V gene has CDR1 LNHDA and CDR2 SQIVND (reference sequence). Concerning this clonotype itself: Its target is unknown.

TCRdb reprocessed the RT-PCR reads via MiXCR and lists one record per CDR3 protein. The sample includes 170,000 or so distinct CDR3 sequences, over 8.5% of them seen just once. Source: CD8+ T cells sorted from PBMCs, taken less than 30 months after vaccination. The chain joins TRBV19 to TRBJ2-2; D is undetermined. This clonotype was sampled from a man aged 50-75 years who received an inactivated influenza vaccine. The CDR3 sequence: CASSIGGYSGELFF. The DNA of the CDR3 is TGTGCCAGTAGTATCGGTGGTTATTCCGGGGAGCTGTTTTTT.